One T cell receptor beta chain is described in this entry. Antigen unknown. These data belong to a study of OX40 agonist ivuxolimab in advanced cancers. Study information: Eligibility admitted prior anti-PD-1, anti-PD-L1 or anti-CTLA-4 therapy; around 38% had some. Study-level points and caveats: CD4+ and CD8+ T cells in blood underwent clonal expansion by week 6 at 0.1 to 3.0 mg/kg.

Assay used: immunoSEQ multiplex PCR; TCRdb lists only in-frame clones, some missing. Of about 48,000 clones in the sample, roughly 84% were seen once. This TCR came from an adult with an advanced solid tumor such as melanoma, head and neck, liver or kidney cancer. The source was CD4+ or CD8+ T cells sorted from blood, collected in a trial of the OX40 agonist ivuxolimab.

CDR3 loop: CASSIDLANTEAFF. The CDR3 coding sequence is TGTGCCAGTAGTATAGATTTGGCGAACACTGAAGCTTTCTTT. This rearrangement joins TRBV19 to TRBJ1-1; no clear D gene. V was pared by 0 bases and J by 1 base, with 6 bases between. The CDR3 has 14 residues. Per the germline V gene, CDR1 is LNHDA and CDR2 is SQIVND (reference sequence).